This passage covers 11 T cell receptor beta chains from one sample sequenced in a study of OX40 agonist ivuxolimab in advanced cancers. Here immunoSEQ multiplex PCR was the method, and the copy in TCRdb shows in-frame clones only, minus some. The sample lists 50,000 or so clones; around 90% were seen once. The starting material was CD4+ or CD8+ T cells sorted from blood, obtained in a trial of the OX40 agonist ivuxolimab. These receptors originate from an adult with an advanced solid tumor such as melanoma, head and neck, liver or kidney cancer.

The rearrangement uses TRBV18 and TRBJ1-3; possibly TRBD1 for D (6 bases). V was shortened by 2 bases and J by 6 bases, with 14 bases between the two germline ends. CDR3 size: 15 residues. CDR1 is KGHSH and CDR2 is LQKENI in the germline V gene. The CDR3 is CASSPISGAENTIYF. CDR3 nucleotide sequence: TGTGCCAGCTCACCAATATCAGGGGCTGAAAACACCATATATTTT.

This chain links TRBV7-2 with TRBJ2-5; tentative D call: TRBD2 (5 bases). The CDR3 runs 16 residues. The germline V gene encodes CDR1 SGHTA and CDR2 FQGNSA. Deletions cut 2 bases from V and 4 bases from J, with 17 bases between. CDR3 sequence: CASSLSSGGGGETQYF. DNA of the CDR3: TGTGCCAGCAGCTTATCAAGCGGAGGAGGAGGAGAGACCCAGTACTTC.

The gene calls are TRBV2 and TRBJ2-1; the match to TRBD1 covers 10 bases. The CDR3 consists of 15 residues. CDR1 and CDR2 from the germline V gene are SNHLY and FYNNEI. Trimming cost V 9 bases and J 7 bases; bases outside gene matches: 12. In DNA, the CDR3 is TGTGCCAGTCGCGTCGGGACAGGGGAGGGGAATGAGCAGTTCTTC. This encodes CASRVGTGEGNEQFF.

This rearrangement joins TRBV5-1 to TRBJ2-5, with D hard to call. V was shortened by 4 bases and J by 5 bases, with 15 bases between the two germline ends. The germline CDR1 and CDR2 sequences are SGHRS and YFSETQ. The CDR3 contains 14 residues. CDR3 region: CASSTGPGGETQYF. The CDR3 nucleotides read TGCGCCAGCAGCACGGGTCCGGGCGGTGAGACCCAGTACTTC.

The chain has TRBV30 and TRBJ2-1; D unresolved. The CDR3 sequence is 11 residues long. The germline V and J ends were trimmed by 3 bases and 3 bases, with 3 bases remaining between them. Germline V CDR1 and CDR2: GTSNPN, SVGIG (reference sequence). CDR3 amino acids: CAWRGYNEQFF. The CDR3 DNA sequence: TGTGCCTGGAGGGGCTACAATGAGCAGTTCTTC. Full variable domain (rest looked up from reference TRBV30 and TRBJ2-1): SQTIHQWPATLVQPVGSPLSLECTVEGTSNPNLYWYRQAAGRGLQLLFYSVGIGQISSEVPQNLSASRPQDRQFILSSKKLLLSDSGFYLCAWRGYNEQFFGPGTRLTVL.

The rearrangement joins TRBV28 to TRBJ2-7; the D is unclear. Trimming removed 6 bases from V and 3 bases from J, with 12 bases in between. The CDR3 is made up of 13 amino acids. Germline V gene lookup returns CDR1 MDHEN and CDR2 SYDVKM. CDR3 coding DNA: TGTGCCAGCAGGCAGCCGGGCCTCTACGAGCAGTACTTC. Its protein product is CASRQPGLYEQYF.

The chain links TRBV15 to TRBJ2-7; tentatively, D is TRBD1 (6 bases). With 1 base removed from V and 7 bases from J, the gap between germline ends came to 17 bases. CDR1 LNHNV and CDR2 YYDKDF come from the germline V gene (reference sequence). The CDR3 spans 15 residues. The CDR3 nucleotides are TGTGCCACCAGCAGAGGACGACAGGTTACGGGGGAGCAGTACTTC. Its protein is CATSRGRQVTGEQYF.

The chain carries TRBV7-9 and TRBJ1-2, with 10 positions matching TRBD1. The CDR3 extends over 15 amino acids. CDR1 and CDR2 (germline): SEHNR, FQNEAQ (reference sequence). After removal of 5 bases from V and 3 bases from J, the junction contained 6 bases not matched to a gene. The CDR3 DNA reads as TGTGCCAGCAGCCCTACGACAGGGGGCTACTATGGCTACACCTTC. This sequence encodes CASSPTTGGYYGYTF.

V usage is TRBV5-5 and J usage is TRBJ2-5; D is ambiguous. The germline V gene has CDR1 SGHKS and CDR2 YYEKEE (reference sequence). The ends were cut back, 7 bases at V and 2 bases at J, with 12 bases in the middle. This CDR3 comprises 13 residues. CDR3 in amino acids: CASGDWQQETQYF. Here the CDR3 DNA reads TGTGCCAGCGGCGATTGGCAGCAAGAGACCCAGTACTTC.

This chain uses TRBV4-3 with TRBJ1-5, with TRBD1 matching 7 bases. The CDR3 covers 15 residues. Trimming at V came to 5 bases and at J to 4 bases, leaving 8 bases not matched to a gene. CDR1 is LGHNA, CDR2 YSLEER, per germline. The CDR3 bases are TGCGCCAGCAGCTCAAGCTACAGGGGTAATCAGCCCCAGCATTTT. Amino acid sequence: CASSSSYRGNQPQHF.

The CDR3 sequence is CASSLDVFSYNEQFF. CDR3 coding DNA: TGTGCCAGCAGCTTGGACGTGTTCTCCTACAATGAGCAGTTCTTC. The chain carries TRBV5-4 and TRBJ2-1; D uncertain. CDR3 length: 15 residues. Germline V gene lookup returns CDR1 SGHNT and CDR2 YYREEE (reference sequence). Trimming removed 0 bases from V and 0 bases from J, with 7 bases in between.